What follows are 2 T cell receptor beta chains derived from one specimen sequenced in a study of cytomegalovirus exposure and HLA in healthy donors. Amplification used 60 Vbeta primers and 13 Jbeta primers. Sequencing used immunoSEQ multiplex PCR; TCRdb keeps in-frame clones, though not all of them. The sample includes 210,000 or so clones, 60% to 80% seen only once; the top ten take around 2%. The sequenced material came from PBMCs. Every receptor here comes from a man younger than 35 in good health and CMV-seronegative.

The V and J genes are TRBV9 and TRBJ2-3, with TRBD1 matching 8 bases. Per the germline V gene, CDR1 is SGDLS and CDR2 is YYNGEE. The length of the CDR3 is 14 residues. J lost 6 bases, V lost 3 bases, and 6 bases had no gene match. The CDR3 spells CASSETGEVDTQYF. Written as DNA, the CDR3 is TGTGCCAGCAGCGAGACAGGGGAGGTGGATACGCAGTATTTT.

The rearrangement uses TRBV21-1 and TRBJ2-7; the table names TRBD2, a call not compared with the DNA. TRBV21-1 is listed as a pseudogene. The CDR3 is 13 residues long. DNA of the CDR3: TGTGCCAGCAGCCCGCACGGTACCTACGAGCAGTACTTC. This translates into CASSPHGTYEQYF.